Following are 15 T cell receptor beta chains from one sample sequenced in a study of blood T cell repertoires in COVID-19. TCRdb keeps only in-frame clones here, not all; method: immunoSEQ multiplex PCR. The sample records about 140,000 clones, about 83% being singletons. Specimen: PBMCs or T cells enriched from blood (not recorded which). All receptors come from a woman between 45 and 60 years old with acute COVID-19.

The chain recombines TRBV7-8 with TRBJ2-7; 8 positions match TRBD1. The germline V gene has CDR1 SGHVS and CDR2 FQNEAQ. J gave up 0 bases and V 1 base, and 5 bases lay outside the gene matches. The CDR3 runs 16 residues. The CDR3 here is CASSLVGTGYSYEQYF. As DNA, the CDR3 is TGTGCCAGCAGCTTAGTCGGGACAGGCTACTCCTACGAGCAGTACTTC. The whole variable domain, filled in from reference TRBV7-8 and TRBJ2-7, reads GAGVSQSPRYKVAKRGQDVALRCDPISGHVSLFWYQQALGQGPEFLTYFQNEAQLDKSGLPSDRFFAERPEGSVSTLKIQRTQQEDSAVYLCASSLVGTGYSYEQYFGPGTRLTVT.

This clone showed up just a few times. This chain joins TRBV30 and TRBJ1-2; D not resolved. Looked up from germline, CDR1 is GTSNPN and CDR2 is SVGIG (reference sequence). Trimming cost V 4 bases and J 4 bases, with 16 bases left between them. CDR3 length equals 14 residues. Written as DNA, the CDR3 is TGTGCCTGGATAGAACAGTCACACCTCTATGGCTACACCTTC. Protein product: CAWIEQSHLYGYTF.

The V and J genes are TRBV9 and TRBJ2-5; a possible D gene is TRBD2 (6 bases). Germline V lookup: CDR1 SGDLS, CDR2 YYNGEE. V lost 0 bases to trimming and J lost 1 base, with 10 bases between them. The length of the CDR3 is 15 residues. CDR3 coding DNA: TGTGCCAGCAGCGTAGAATTGGGGGGCCAAGAGACCCAGTACTTC. It codes for CASSVELGGQETQYF.

The chain joins TRBV3-1 (or the pseudogene TRBV3-2) to TRBJ2-1, with D tentatively TRBD1 (6 bases). CDR3 length equals 13 residues. Germline V gene lookup returns CDR1 LGHDT and CDR2 YNNKEL (reference sequence). The V end lost 1 base, the J end lost 12 bases, and 13 bases lay between the germline ends. CDR3 in amino acids: CASSQGQARVQFF. The CDR3 DNA reads as TGTGCCAGCAGCCAAGGACAGGCGAGGGTGCAGTTCTTC.

The sample holds one count of this clone. The rearrangement links TRBV5-1 to TRBJ2-3, with D possibly matching TRBD2 (5 bases). CDR3 length: 17 amino acids. In germline, CDR1 is SGHRS, CDR2 YFSETQ. V lost 5 bases and J lost 0, with 19 bases in between. This chain's CDR3 is CASRVLVLATSTDTQYF. The DNA for the CDR3 is TGCGCCAGCAGAGTACTAGTCTTAGCCACTAGCACAGATACGCAGTATTTT. Supplemented by reference TRBV5-1 and TRBJ2-3, the full variable domain reads KAGVTQTPRYLIKTRGQQVTLSCSPISGHRSVSWYQQTPGQGLQFLFEYFSETQRNKGNFPGRFSGRQFSNSRSEMNVSTLELGDSALYLCASRVLVLATSTDTQYFGPGTRLTVL.

DNA for the CDR3: TGTGCCAGCAGCGCGGGGACAGGGTCATCATCTGGGGCCAACGTCCTGACTTTC. Its protein is CASSAGTGSSSGANVLTF. The chain combines TRBV7-6 with TRBJ2-6; 9 nucleotides line up with TRBD1. After removal of 5 bases from V and 1 base from J, the junction contained 9 bases not matched to a gene. The CDR3 runs 18 residues. Germline-derived CDR1 and CDR2 are SGHVS and FNYEAQ.

This chain connects TRBV19 to TRBJ2-1; D possibly corresponds to TRBD2 (6 bases). The CDR3 is 16 residues long. Trimming pared 0 bases from V and 8 bases from J, leaving 17 bases between. Looked up from germline, CDR1 is LNHDA and CDR2 is SQIVND (reference sequence). The CDR3 bases are TGTGCCAGTAGTATAGATCGTCCGGGAGTTAGAGATGAGCAGTTCTTC. Residues: CASSIDRPGVRDEQFF.

This chain uses TRBV10-3 with TRBJ2-7; TRBD1 aligns across 7 bases. CDR3 length: 15 residues. With 6 bases clipped from V and 2 bases from J, the junction kept 10 bases outside the gene matches. CDR1 ENHRY and CDR2 SYGVKD come from the germline V gene. CDR3 nucleotide sequence: TGTGCCATCAGAAACGGACAGGTCTATACCTACGAGCAGTACTTC. It codes for CAIRNGQVYTYEQYF.

The V call is TRBV5-1, the J call TRBJ2-2, with TRBD1 matching over 9 bases. Germline values: CDR1 SGHRS, CDR2 YFSETQ. The CDR3 consists of 17 residues. Trimming took 0 bases from V and 6 from J; bases not matched to a gene: 9. The CDR3 coding sequence is TGCGCCAGCAGCTTGGCCCTGGGACAGGGTTCATCCGGGGAGCTGTTTTTT. Translated: CASSLALGQGSSGELFF.

This clone was detected a few times. This chain links TRBV7-2 with TRBJ1-2; perhaps TRBD1 as D (6 bases). V lost 3 bases and J 8 bases, leaving 13 bases between the germline ends. CDR1 and CDR2 (germline): SGHTA, FQGNSA. CDR3 size: 13 residues. The CDR3 sequence is CASSFRGAQGYTF. The DNA for the CDR3 is TGTGCCAGCAGCTTTCGGGGGGCGCAGGGCTACACCTTC.

The chain is built from TRBV5-1 and TRBJ1-3; TRBD1 agrees at 11 bases. CDR3 length: 18 residues. Germline CDR1 is SGHRS and CDR2 is YFSETQ. Losses at the gene ends were 2 bases for V and 1 base for J; bases not matched to a gene: 8. The CDR3, as DNA: TGCGCCAGCAGCTTACTCCCGGGACAGGGGGGATCTGGAAACACCATATATTTT. It translates to CASSLLPGQGGSGNTIYF.

The chain recombines TRBV27 with TRBJ2-7, with D tentatively TRBD2 (6 bases). The CDR3 extends over 13 amino acids. Germline V gives CDR1 MNHEY, CDR2 SMNVEV (reference sequence). V was clipped by 7 bases and J by 0 bases, with 10 bases between them. CDR3 sequence (DNA): TGTGCCAGCATGGGGGGTGCCTCCTACGAGCAGTACTTC. It yields the protein CASMGGASYEQYF.

The genes are TRBV5-4 and TRBJ2-5; TRBD1 is a possible D gene (6 bases). Germline-derived CDR1 and CDR2 are SGHNT and YYREEE (reference sequence). Trimming stripped 0 bases from V and 5 bases from J, with 11 bases between. The CDR3 loop spans 14 amino acids. The CDR3 is CASSLDRVEETQYF. The CDR3, as DNA: TGTGCCAGCAGCTTGGACAGGGTCGAGGAGACCCAGTACTTC.

The chain recombines TRBV11-2 with TRBJ1-2; 7 bases match TRBD1. This CDR3 comprises 15 residues. J was trimmed by 2 bases and V by 6 bases; bases with no gene match: 9. Germline-derived CDR1 and CDR2 are SGHAT and FQNNGV. CDR3 amino acids: CASSSPVTGNYGYTF. The CDR3, as DNA: TGTGCCAGCAGTTCTCCCGTGACAGGGAACTATGGCTACACCTTC.

The J gene is TRBJ2-7, the V gene TRBV9, with a tentative D call TRBD1 (6 bases). Germline CDR1 and CDR2: SGDLS and YYNGEE. CDR3 length: 13 residues. The V and J ends lost 0 bases and 5 bases respectively, with 9 bases between them. CDR3 loop: CASSVGSGDEQYF. CDR3 DNA sequence: TGTGCCAGCAGCGTAGGTTCAGGGGACGAGCAGTACTTC.